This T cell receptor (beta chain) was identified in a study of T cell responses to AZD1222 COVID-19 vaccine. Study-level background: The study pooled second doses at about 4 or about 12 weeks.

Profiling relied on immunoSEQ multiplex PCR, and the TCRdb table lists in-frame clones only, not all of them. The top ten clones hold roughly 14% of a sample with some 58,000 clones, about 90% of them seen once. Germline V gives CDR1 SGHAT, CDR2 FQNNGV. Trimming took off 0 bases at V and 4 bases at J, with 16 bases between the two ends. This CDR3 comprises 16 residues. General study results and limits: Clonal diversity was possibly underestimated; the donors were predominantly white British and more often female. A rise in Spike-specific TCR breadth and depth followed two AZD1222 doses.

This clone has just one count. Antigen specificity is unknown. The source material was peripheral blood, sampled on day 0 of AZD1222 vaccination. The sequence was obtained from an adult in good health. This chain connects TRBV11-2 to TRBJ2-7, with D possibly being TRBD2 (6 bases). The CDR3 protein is CASSLDRGTRFYEQYF. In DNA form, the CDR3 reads TGTGCCAGCAGCTTAGATCGGGGGACCCGCTTTTACGAGCAGTACTTC.